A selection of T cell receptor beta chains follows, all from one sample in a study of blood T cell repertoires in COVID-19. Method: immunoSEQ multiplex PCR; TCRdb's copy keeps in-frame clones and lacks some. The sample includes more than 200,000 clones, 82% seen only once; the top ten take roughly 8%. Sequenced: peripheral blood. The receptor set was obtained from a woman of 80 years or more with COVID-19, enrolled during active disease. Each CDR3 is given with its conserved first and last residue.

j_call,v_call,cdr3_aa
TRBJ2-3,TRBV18,CASSTGSSTDTQYF
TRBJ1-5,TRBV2,CASSDYRGSNQPQHF
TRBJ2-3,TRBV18,CASSPLDRLGEDTQYF
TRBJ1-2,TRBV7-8,CASSPGTGDYGYTF
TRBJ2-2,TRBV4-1,CASSRGGDTGELFF
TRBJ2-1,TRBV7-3,CASSLGQGRLNEQFF
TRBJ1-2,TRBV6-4,CASSRDRGNYGYTF
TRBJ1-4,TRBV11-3,CASSLRDREDEKLFF
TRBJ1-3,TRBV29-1,CSVAHGGSLGNTIYF
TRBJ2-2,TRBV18,CASSPGGVGIGELFF
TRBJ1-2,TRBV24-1,CATSDAQGTYGYTF
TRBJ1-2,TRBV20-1,CSASRGTAYGYTF
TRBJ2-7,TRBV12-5,CASGLGLIEQYF
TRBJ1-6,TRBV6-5,CASLTGYNSPLHF
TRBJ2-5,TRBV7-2,CASSIAGLETQYF
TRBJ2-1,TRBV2,CASKGAGDEQFF
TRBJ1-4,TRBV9,CASSPGNSRANEKLFF
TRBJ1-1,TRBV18,CASSPLGVNTEAFF
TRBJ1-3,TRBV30,CAWSYGNGNTIYF
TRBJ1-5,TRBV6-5,CASSPDRDGNQPQHF
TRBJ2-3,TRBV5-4,CASSLQGLGTDTQYF
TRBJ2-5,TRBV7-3,CASSSLPTSETQYF
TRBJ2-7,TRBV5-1,CASSLSPAGTSYEQYF
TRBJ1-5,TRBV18,CASSPDHRGLVQPQHF
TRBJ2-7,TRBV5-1,CASSRGQTSYEQYF
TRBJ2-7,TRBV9,CASSTHGLAGAYEQYF
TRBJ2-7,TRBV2,CASAVSYEQYF
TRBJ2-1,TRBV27,CATTAAVSSYNEQFF
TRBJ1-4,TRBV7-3,CASTRTGRESANEKLFF
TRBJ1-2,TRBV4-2,CASSQDSAGYQGGYTF
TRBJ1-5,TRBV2,CASSGRGNQPQHF
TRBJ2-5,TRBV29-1,CSVERETQYF
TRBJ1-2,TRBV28,CASSSLGTGGKLHGYTF
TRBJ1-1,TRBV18,CASSPGQGETEAFF
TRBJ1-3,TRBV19,CATTGSAGNTIYF
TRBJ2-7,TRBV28,CASSLLGQGSYEQYF
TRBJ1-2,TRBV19,CASRRQFGANYGYTF
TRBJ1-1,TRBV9,CASSVGGTLNTEAFF
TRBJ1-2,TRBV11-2,CASSPTGTGYNYGYTF
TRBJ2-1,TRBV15,CATSEGLAGFYEQFF